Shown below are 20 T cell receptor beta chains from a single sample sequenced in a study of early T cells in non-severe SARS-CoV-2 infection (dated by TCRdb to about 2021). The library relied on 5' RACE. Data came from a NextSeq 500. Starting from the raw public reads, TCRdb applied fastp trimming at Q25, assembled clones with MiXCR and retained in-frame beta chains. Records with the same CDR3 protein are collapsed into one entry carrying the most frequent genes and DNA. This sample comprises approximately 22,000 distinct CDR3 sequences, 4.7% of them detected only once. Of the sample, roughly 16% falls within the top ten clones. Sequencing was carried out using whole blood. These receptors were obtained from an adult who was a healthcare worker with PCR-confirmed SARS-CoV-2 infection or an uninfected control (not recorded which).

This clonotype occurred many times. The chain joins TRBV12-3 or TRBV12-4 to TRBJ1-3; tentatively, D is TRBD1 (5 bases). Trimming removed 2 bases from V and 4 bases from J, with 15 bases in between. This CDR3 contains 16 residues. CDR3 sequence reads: CASSLWTRANGNTIYF. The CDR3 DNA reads TGTGCCAGCAGTTTATGGACCAGGGCGAACGGAAACACCATATATTTT.

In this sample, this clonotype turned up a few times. CDR3: CSAVRQLNTEAFF. The CDR3 coding sequence is TGCAGTGCCGTGCGACAGCTCAACACTGAAGCTTTCTTT. J is TRBJ1-1 and V is TRBV20-1, with a possible D match to TRBD1 (5 bases). Trimming left V 6 bases short and J 2 bases short, with 13 bases between. The CDR3 spans 13 residues. The V gene's germline CDR1 is DFQATT and CDR2 SNEGSKA (reference sequence).

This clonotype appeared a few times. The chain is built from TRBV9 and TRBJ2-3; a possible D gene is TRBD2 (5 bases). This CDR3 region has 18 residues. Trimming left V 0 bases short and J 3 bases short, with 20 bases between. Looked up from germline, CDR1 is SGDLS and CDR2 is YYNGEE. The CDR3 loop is CASSVALQTYRGTDTQYF. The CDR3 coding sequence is TGTGCCAGCAGCGTAGCCCTTCAGACCTACCGGGGTACAGATACGCAGTATTTT.

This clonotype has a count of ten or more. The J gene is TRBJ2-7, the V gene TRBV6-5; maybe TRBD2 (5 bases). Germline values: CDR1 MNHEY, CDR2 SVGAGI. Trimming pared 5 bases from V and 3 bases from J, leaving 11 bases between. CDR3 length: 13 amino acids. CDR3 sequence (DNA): TGTGCCAGCAGTGTGGACGGGGACTACGAGCAGTACTTC. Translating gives CASSVDGDYEQYF.

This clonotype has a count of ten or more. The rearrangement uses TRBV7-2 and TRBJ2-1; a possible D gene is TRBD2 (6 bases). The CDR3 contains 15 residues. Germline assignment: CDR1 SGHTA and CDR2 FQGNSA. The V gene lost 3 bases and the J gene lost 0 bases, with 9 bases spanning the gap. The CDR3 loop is CASSLAGYSYNEQFF. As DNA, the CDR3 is TGTGCCAGCAGCTTGGCGGGGTACTCCTACAATGAGCAGTTCTTC.

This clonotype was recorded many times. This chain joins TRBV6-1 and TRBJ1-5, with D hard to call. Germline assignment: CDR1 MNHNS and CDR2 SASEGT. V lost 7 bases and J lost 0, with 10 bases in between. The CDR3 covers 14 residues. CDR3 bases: TGTGCCAGCATTCGACCTGATAGCAATCAGCCCCAGCATTTT. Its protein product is CASIRPDSNQPQHF.

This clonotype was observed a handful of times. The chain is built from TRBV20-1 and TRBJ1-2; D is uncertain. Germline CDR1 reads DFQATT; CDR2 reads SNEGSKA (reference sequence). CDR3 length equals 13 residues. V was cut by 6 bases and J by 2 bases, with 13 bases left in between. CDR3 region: CSAGSVGNYGYTF. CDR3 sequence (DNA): TGCAGTGCCGGAAGCGTAGGGAACTATGGCTACACCTTC.

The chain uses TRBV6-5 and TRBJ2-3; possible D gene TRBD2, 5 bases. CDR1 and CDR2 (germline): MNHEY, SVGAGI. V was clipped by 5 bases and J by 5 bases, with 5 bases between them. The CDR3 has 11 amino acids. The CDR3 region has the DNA TGTGCCAGCAGTCGGGGAGATACGCAGTATTTT. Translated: CASSRGDTQYF.

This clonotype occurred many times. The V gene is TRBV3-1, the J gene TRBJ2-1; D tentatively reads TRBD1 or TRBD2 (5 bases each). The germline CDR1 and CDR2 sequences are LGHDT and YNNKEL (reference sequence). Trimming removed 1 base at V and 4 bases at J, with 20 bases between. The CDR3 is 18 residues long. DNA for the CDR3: TGTGCCAGCAGCCAAGTCGGGGTTCCGGGACGGCATTACAATGAGCAGTTCTTC. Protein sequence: CASSQVGVPGRHYNEQFF.

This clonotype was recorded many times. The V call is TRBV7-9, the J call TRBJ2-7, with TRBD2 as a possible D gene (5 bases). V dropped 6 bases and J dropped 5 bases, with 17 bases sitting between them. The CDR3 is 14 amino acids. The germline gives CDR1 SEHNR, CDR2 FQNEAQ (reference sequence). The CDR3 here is CASRPRGPIHEQYF. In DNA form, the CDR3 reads TGTGCCAGCAGACCGCGAGGGCCTATCCACGAGCAGTACTTC.

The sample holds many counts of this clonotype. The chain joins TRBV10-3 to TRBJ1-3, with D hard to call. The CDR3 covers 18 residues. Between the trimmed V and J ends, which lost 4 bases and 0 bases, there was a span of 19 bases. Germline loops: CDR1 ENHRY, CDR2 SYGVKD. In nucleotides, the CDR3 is TGTGCCATCAGTGTGCTCCCCCCGACACCCAACTCTGGAAACACCATATATTTT. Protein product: CAISVLPPTPNSGNTIYF.

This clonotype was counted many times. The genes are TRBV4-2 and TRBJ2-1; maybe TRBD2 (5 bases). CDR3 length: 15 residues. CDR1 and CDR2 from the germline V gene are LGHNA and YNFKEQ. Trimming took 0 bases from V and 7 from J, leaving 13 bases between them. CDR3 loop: CASSQEGSRGNEQFF. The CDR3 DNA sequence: TGTGCCAGCAGCCAAGAAGGGAGTCGGGGAAATGAGCAGTTCTTC.

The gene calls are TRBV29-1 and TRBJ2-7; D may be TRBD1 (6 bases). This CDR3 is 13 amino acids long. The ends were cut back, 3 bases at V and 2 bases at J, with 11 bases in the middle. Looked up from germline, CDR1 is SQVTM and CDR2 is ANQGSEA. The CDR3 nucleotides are TGCAGCGTTGAGGACAGCGCGACCTACGAGCAGTACTTC. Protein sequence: CSVEDSATYEQYF.

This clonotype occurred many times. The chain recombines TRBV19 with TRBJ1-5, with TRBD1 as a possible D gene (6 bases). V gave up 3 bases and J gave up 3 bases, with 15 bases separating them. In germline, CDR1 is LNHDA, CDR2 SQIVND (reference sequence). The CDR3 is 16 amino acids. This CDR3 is CASSISKTGFNQPQHF. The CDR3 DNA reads TGTGCCAGTAGTATCTCCAAGACAGGATTCAATCAGCCCCAGCATTTT. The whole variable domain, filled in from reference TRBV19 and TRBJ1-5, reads DGGITQSPKYLFRKEGQNVTLSCEQNLNHDAMYWYRQDPGQGLRLIYYSQIVNDFQKGDIAEGYSVSREKKESFPLTVTSAQKNPTAFYLCASSISKTGFNQPQHFGDGTRLSIL.

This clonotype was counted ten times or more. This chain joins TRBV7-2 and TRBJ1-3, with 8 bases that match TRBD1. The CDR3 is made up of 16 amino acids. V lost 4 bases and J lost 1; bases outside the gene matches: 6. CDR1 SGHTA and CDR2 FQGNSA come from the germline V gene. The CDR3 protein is CASSWGQVTSGNTIYF. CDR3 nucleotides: TGTGCCAGCAGCTGGGGACAGGTGACGTCTGGAAACACCATATATTTT.

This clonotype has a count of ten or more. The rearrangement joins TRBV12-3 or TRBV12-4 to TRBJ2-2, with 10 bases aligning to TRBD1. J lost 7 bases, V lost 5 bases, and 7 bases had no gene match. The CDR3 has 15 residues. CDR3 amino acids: CASSPDRGQDGELFF. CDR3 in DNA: TGTGCCAGCAGTCCAGACAGGGGGCAGGACGGGGAGCTGTTTTTT.

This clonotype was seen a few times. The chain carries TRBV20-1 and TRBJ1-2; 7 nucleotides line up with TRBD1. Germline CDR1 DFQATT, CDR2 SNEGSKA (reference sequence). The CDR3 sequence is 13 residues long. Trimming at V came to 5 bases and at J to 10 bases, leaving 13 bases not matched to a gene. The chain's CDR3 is CSAQGGPPRDYTF. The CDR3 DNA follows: TGCAGTGCTCAGGGGGGCCCCCCTCGGGACTACACCTTC.

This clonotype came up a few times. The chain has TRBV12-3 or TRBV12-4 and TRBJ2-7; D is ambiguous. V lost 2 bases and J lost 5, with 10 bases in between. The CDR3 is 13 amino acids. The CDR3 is CASSLQDWDEQYF. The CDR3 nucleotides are TGTGCCAGCAGTTTACAGGATTGGGACGAGCAGTACTTC.

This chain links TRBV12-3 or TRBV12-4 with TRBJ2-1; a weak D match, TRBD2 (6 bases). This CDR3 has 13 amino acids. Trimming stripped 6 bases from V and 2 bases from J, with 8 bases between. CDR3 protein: CASRGRTYNEQFF. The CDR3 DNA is TGTGCCAGCAGAGGGAGGACCTACAATGAGCAGTTCTTC.

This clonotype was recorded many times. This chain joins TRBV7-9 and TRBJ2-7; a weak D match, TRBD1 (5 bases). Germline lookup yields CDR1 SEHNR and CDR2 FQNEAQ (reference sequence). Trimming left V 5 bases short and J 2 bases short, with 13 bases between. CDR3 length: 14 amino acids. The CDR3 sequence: CASSATGATYEQYF. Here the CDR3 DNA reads TGTGCCAGCAGCGCAACAGGTGCTACCTACGAGCAGTACTTC.